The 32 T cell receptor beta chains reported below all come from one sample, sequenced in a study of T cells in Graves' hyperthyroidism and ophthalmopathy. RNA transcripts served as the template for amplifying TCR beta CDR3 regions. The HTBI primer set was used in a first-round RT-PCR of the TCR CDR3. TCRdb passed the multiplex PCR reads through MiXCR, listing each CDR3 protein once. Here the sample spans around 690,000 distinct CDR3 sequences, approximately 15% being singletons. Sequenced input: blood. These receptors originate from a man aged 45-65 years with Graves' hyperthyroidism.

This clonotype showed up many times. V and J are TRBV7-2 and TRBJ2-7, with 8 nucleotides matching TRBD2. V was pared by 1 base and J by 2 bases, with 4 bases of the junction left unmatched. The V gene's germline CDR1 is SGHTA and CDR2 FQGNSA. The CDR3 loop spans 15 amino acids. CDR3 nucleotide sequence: TGTGCCAGCAGCTTAGTGGCGGGAGGAACCTACGAGCAGTACTTC. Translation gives CASSLVAGGTYEQYF.

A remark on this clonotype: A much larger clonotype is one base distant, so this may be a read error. Here the CDR3 reads CAISAAGLFTDTQYF. CDR3 nucleotide sequence: TGTGCCATCAGTGCAGCGGGGCTATTCACAGATACGCAGTATTTT. The rearrangement joins TRBV10-3 to TRBJ2-3, with 7 positions matching TRBD2. The CDR3 loop spans 15 amino acids. The trim removed 4 bases at V and 2 bases at J, leaving 6 bases unmatched. The germline V gene encodes CDR1 ENHRY and CDR2 SYGVKD.

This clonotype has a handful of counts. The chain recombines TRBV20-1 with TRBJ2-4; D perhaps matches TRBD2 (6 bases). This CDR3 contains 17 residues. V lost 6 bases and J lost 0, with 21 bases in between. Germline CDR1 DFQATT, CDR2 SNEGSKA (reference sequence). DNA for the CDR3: TGCAGTGCGGTGGAGGGCTATAAACTTCTAGCCAAAAACATTCAGTACTTC. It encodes CSAVEGYKLLAKNIQYF.

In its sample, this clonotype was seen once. CDR3 residues: CASSRRQGLADGYTF. The CDR3 DNA is TGCGCCAGCAGCAGGAGACAGGGGTTAGCGGATGGCTACACCTTC. The chain combines TRBV5-1 with TRBJ1-2; TRBD1 aligns across 8 bases. The CDR3 runs to 15 residues. Germline V gene sequence: CDR1 SGHRS, CDR2 YFSETQ. Trimming took 4 bases from V and 6 from J; bases not matched to a gene: 11.

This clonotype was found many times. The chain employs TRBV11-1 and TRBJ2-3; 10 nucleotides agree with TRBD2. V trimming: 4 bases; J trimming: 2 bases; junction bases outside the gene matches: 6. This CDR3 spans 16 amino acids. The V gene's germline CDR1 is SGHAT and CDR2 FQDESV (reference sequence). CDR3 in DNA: TGTGCCAGCAGCTGGACAACTAGCGGGACCACAGATACGCAGTATTTT. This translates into CASSWTTSGTTDTQYF.

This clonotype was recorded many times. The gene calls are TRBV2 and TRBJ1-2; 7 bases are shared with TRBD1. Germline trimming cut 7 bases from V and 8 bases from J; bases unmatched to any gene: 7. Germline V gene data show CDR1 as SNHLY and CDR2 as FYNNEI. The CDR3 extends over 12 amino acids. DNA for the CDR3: TGTGCCAGCACCCCTCAGGGGGACGGCTACACCTTC. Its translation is CASTPQGDGYTF.

The CDR3 DNA is TGTGCCAGCAGGCTCGGACAGGGTGGCGCCGGGGAGCTGTTTTTT. Translated: CASRLGQGGAGELFF. The genes are TRBV11-2 and TRBJ2-2; 8 nucleotides align to TRBD1. The CDR3 sequence is 15 residues long. Germline CDR1 SGHAT, CDR2 FQNNGV. Trimming at V came to 6 bases and at J to 6 bases, leaving 9 bases not matched to a gene.

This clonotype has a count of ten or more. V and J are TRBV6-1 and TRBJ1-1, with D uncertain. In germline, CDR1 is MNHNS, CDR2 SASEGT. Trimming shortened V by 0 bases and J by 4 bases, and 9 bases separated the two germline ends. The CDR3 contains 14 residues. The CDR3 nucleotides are TGTGCCAGCAGTGAAGCGCCTGGGCCCACTGAAGCTTTCTTT. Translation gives CASSEAPGPTEAFF.

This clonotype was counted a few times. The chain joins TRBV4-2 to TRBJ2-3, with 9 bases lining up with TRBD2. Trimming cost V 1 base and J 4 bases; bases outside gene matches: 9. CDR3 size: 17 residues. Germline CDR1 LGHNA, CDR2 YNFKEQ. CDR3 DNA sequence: TGTGCCAGCAGCCAAGGACTTAGCGGGAGTTCATCAGATACGCAGTATTTT. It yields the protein CASSQGLSGSSSDTQYF.

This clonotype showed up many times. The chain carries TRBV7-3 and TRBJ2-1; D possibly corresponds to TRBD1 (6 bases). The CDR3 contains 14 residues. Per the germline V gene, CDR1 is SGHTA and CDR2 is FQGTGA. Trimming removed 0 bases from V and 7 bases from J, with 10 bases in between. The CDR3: CASSLTTQGNEQFF. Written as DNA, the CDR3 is TGTGCCAGCAGCTTAACTACACAGGGAAATGAGCAGTTCTTC.

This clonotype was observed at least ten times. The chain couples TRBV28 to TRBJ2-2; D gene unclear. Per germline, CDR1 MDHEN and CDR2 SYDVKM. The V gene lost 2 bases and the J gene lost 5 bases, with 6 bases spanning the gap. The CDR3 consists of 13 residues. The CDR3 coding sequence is TGTGCCAGCAGTTTAGCGCAAACCGGGGAGCTGTTTTTT. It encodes CASSLAQTGELFF.

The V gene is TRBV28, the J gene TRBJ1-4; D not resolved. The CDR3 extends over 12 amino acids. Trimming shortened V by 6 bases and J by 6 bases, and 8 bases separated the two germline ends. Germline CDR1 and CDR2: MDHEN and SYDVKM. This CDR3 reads CASRLTDEKLFF. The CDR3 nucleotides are TGTGCCAGCAGATTGACTGATGAAAAACTGTTTTTT.

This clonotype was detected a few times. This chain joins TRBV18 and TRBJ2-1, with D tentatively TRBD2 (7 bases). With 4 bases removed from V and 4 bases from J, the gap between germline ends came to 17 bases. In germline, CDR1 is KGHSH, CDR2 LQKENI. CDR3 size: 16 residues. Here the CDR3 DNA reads TGTGCCAGCTCACTGACTAGCCGAGGGGGGTACAATGAGCAGTTCTTC. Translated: CASSLTSRGGYNEQFF.

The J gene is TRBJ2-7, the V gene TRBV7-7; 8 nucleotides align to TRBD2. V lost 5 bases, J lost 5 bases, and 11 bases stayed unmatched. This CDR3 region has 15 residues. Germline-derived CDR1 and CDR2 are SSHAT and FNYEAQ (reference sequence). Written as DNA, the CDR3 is TGTGCCAGCAGCCTAACGGGAGGGCCAATCGACGAGCAGTACTTC. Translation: CASSLTGGPIDEQYF.

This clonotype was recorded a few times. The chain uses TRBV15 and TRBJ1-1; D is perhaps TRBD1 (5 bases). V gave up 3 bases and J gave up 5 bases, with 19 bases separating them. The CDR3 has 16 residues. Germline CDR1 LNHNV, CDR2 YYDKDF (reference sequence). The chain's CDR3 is CATSSVHGALNTEAFF. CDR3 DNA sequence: TGTGCCACCAGCAGCGTGCATGGGGCGCTCAATACTGAAGCTTTCTTT.

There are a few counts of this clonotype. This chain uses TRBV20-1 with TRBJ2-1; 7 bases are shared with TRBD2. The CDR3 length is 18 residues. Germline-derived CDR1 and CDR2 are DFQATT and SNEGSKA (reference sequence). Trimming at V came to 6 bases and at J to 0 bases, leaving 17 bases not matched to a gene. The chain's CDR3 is CSAERASGLSFSYNEQFF. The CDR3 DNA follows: TGCAGTGCAGAGCGGGCTAGCGGACTCTCATTCTCCTACAATGAGCAGTTCTTC.

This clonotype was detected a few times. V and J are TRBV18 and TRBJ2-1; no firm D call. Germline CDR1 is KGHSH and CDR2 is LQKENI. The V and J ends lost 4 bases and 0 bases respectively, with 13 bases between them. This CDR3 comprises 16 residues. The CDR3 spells CASSLRRISSYNEQFF. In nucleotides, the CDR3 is TGTGCCAGCTCACTACGTCGCATTAGCTCCTACAATGAGCAGTTCTTC.

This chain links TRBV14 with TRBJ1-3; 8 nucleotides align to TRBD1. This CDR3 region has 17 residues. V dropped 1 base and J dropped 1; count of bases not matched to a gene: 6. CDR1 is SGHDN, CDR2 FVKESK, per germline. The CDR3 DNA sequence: TGTGCCAGCAGCCAAGTTGGACAGGGTGGATCTGGAAACACCATATATTTT. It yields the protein CASSQVGQGGSGNTIYF.

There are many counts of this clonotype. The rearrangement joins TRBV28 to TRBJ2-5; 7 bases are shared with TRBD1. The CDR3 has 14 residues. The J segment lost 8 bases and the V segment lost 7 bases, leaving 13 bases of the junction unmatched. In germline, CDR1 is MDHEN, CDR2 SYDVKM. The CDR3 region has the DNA TGTGCCAGCACTCAACCGGGTCAGGGGGTTACCCAGTACTTC. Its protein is CASTQPGQGVTQYF. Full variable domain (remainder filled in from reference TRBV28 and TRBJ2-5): DVKVTQSSRYLVKRTGEKVFLECVQDMDHENMFWYRQDPGLGLRLIYFSYDVKMKEKGDIPEGYSVSREKKERFSLILESASTNQTSMYLCASTQPGQGVTQYFGPGTRLLVL.

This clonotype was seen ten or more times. This CDR3 is CASSFGRVLYSNQPQHF. CDR3 DNA sequence: TGTGCCAGCAGTTTCGGCAGGGTACTTTATAGCAATCAGCCCCAGCATTTT. The chain has TRBV12-3 or TRBV12-4 and TRBJ1-5, with a possible D match to TRBD1 (5 bases). The CDR3 loop spans 17 amino acids. Trimming left V 3 bases short and J 0 bases short, with 15 bases between.

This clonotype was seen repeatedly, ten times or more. The CDR3 DNA follows: TGTGCCAGCAGCCTATGGACTAGACAAGAGACCCAGTACTTC. It specifies CASSLWTRQETQYF. This chain connects TRBV12-3 or TRBV12-4 to TRBJ2-5; 7 bases map to TRBD2. CDR3 size: 14 residues. The trim removed 6 bases at V and 2 bases at J, leaving 6 bases unmatched.

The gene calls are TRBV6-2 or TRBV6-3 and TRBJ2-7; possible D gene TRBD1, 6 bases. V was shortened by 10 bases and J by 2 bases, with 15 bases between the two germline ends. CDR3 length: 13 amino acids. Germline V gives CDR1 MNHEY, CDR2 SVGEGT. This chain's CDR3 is CATLSDSTYEQYF. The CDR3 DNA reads TGTGCCACCCTTTCGGACAGCACCTACGAGCAGTACTTC.

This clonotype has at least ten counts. CDR3 bases: TGTGCCAGCAGTTTGATGGCGCTGGCGGGAGGGAGCTCCTACAATGAGCAGTTCTTC. This encodes CASSLMALAGGSSYNEQFF. The chain employs TRBV27 and TRBJ2-1; TRBD2 aligns across 9 bases. CDR1 and CDR2 (germline): MNHEY, SMNVEV (reference sequence). The CDR3 spans 19 residues. The V gene end was trimmed by 3 bases and the J gene end by 0 bases; junction bases not matched to a gene: 12.

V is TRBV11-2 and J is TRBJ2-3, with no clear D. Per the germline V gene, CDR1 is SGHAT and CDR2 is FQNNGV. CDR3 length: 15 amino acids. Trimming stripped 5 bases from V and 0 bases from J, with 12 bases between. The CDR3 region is CASSPNRVSTDTQYF. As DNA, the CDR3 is TGTGCCAGCAGCCCCAACCGAGTAAGCACAGATACGCAGTATTTT.

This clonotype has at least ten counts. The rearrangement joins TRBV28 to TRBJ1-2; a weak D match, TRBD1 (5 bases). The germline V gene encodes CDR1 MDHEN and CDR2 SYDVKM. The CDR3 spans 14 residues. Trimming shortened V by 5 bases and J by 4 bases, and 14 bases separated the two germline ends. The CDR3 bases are TGTGCCAGCAGTCACACTCAGGGACCCTATGGCTACACCTTC. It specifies CASSHTQGPYGYTF.

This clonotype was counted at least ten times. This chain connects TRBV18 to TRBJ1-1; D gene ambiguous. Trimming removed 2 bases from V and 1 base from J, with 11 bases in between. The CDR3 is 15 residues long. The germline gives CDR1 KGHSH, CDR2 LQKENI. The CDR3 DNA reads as TGTGCCAGCTCACCAGGTAGACTTCCGAACACTGAAGCTTTCTTT. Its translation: CASSPGRLPNTEAFF.

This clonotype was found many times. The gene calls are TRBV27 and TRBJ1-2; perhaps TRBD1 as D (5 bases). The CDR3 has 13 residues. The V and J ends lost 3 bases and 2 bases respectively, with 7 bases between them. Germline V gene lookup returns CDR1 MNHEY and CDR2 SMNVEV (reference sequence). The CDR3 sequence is CASSFDRNYGYTF. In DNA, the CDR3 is TGTGCCAGCAGTTTCGACAGAAACTATGGCTACACCTTC.

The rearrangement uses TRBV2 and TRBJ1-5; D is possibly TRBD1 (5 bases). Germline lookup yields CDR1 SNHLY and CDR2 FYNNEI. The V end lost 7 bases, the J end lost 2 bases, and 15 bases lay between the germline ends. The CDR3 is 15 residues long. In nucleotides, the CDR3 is TGTGCCAGCACCCGACAGTCCACCGGCAATCAGCCCCAGCATTTT. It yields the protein CASTRQSTGNQPQHF.

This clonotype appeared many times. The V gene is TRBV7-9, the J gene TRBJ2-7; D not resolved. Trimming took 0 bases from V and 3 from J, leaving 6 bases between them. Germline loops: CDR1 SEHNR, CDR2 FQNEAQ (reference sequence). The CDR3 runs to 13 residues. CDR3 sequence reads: CASSLARHYEQYF. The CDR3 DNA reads TGTGCCAGCAGCTTAGCCAGGCACTACGAGCAGTACTTC.

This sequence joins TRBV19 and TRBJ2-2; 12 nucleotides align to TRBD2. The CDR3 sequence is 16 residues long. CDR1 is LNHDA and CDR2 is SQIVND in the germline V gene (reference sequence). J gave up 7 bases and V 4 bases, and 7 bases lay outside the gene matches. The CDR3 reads CASSNGLAGLVGELFF. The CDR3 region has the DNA TGTGCCAGTAGTAACGGACTAGCGGGATTGGTCGGGGAGCTGTTTTTT.

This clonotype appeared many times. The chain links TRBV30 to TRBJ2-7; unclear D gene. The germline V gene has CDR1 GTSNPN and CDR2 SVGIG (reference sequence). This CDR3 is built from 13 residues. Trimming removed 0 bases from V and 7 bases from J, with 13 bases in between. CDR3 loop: CAWSVVSLWEQYF. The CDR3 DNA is TGTGCCTGGAGTGTAGTGTCTCTTTGGGAGCAGTACTTC.

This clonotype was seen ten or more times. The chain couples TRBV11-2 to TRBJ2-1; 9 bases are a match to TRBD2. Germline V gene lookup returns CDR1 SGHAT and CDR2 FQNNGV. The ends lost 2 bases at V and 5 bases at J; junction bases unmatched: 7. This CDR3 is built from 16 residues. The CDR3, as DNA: TGTGCCAGCAGCTTATACGGACTAGCGATGGACAATGAGCAGTTCTTC. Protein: CASSLYGLAMDNEQFF. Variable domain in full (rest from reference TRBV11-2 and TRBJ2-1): EAGVAQSPRYKIIEKRQSVAFWCNPISGHATLYWYQQILGQGPKLLIQFQNNGVVDDSQLPKDRFSAERLKGVDSTLKIQPAKLEDSAVYLCASSLYGLAMDNEQFFGPGTRLTVL.